One T cell receptor beta chain is described in this entry. Researchers took RNA transcripts and amplified the TCR beta CDR3 regions from them. Primed by the HTBI set, a first-round RT-PCR was run on the TCR CDR3. TCRdb itself ran the multiplex PCR reads through MiXCR, one entry per CDR3 protein. This table has more than 40,000 distinct CDR3 sequences, 45% to 50% appearing once. The source of the sample is a study of T cells in Graves' hyperthyroidism and ophthalmopathy. In germline, CDR1 is MGHDK, CDR2 SYGVNS. Trimming at V came to 5 bases and at J to 6 bases, leaving 5 bases not matched to a gene. CDR3 length equals 13 residues.

The specimen sequenced was peripheral blood or thyroid tissue (not recorded which). J is TRBJ1-2 and V is TRBV25-1; TRBD1 matches 8 bases. The TCR was taken from a woman aged 45-65 years with Graves' hyperthyroidism. CDR3 nucleotides: TGTGCCAGCAGTTTTGGGACAGGCAATGGCTACACCTTC. Its translation is CASSFGTGNGYTF.